This TCR beta chain emerged from a study of cytotoxic CD8 clonotypes in ibrutinib-treated CLL. Study background: Researchers reported about a dozen relapsed/refractory and approximately 16 treatment-naive patients, 17 to 18 of them IGHV unmutated. Study-wide results and caveats: Exceeding age-matched healthy donors, baseline clonality also tracked the counts of circulating CD8+ T cells. Clonality rose at ibrutinib response and fell back toward baseline at progression. Few clonotypes were public, and these shrank or held steady under treatment.

Some clones are missing from TCRdb's copy, which holds only in-frame ones; the method was immunoSEQ multiplex PCR. The data contain 35,000 to 50,000 clones, around 70% of them singletons. This clone was recorded a few times. Its target is unknown. CDR1 LNHDA and CDR2 SQIVND come from the germline V gene (reference sequence). Trimming pared 6 bases from V and 1 base from J, leaving 12 bases between. The CDR3 totals 15 residues. This specimen consisted of PBMCs, obtained at disease progression, from a patient treated with ibrutinib. The clonotype comes from a human donor with chronic lymphocytic leukemia. J is TRBJ2-2 and V is TRBV19; possible D gene TRBD2, 5 bases. The CDR3, as DNA: TGTGCCAGTAGCCCCCAAGGAGGGAACACCGGGGAGCTGTTTTTT. This gives the protein CASSPQGGNTGELFF.